The T cell receptor (beta chain) under discussion was sequenced for a study of OX40 agonist ivuxolimab in advanced cancers. In the study overall: There were three patients with partial responses, one having hepatocellular carcinoma and two cutaneous melanoma. Study outcomes and limitations: Among patients with partial responses at 0.1-3.0 mg/kg, clonal expansion was among the lowest. Part of the nonresponder group also had normalized T-cell clonal expansion that was low. Mean expanded clone counts were higher in CD8+ than CD4+ T cells.

As for this clone: Its cognate antigen is unknown.

V was pared by 3 bases and J by 7 bases, with 10 bases between. CDR1 and CDR2 from the germline V gene are WSHSY and SAAADI. This CDR3 is 14 amino acids long. TCRdb's table, derived via immunoSEQ multiplex PCR, lists solely in-frame clones and lacks some. The sample lists 5,500 to 7,000 clones; 60% to 80% were seen once. V gene TRBV10-2 combines with J gene TRBJ1-6, with TRBD1 as a possible D gene (5 bases). The sample here was CD4+ or CD8+ T cells sorted from blood, taken in a trial of the OX40 agonist ivuxolimab. This receptor was identified in an adult with an advanced solid tumor such as melanoma, head and neck, liver or kidney cancer. As DNA, the CDR3 is TGCGCCAGCAGTGAACAGGACCCGAATTCACCCCTCCACTTT. Amino acids: CASSEQDPNSPLHF.